The source of this T cell receptor beta chain is a study of T cells after yellow fever vaccination. On the study more broadly: SMART-Seq v4 Ultra Low Input prepared the low-cell-number fractions.

A word on this clonotype: What it recognizes is unknown.

TCR cDNA, made by 5'RACE template switching, carried an added universal primer site and UMIs. TCRdb reanalysed the 5' RACE reads using MiXCR and keeps one entry per CDR3 protein. The table lists some 670,000 distinct CDR3 sequences, approximately 13% of them singletons. The CDR3 sequence is 18 residues long. Trimming removed 1 base from V and 1 base from J, with 21 bases in between. The V gene's germline CDR1 is SGHRS and CDR2 YFSETQ. Study-wide points: Most primary-vaccination clones recurred post-booster (more than 95% CD4, about 87% CD8). Faster peaking, at day 5 versus 15, marked a secondary response that was weaker.

The receptor was isolated from a man aged 30-40 years who received the YFV17D yellow fever vaccine. Sequences were derived from PBMCs, sampled on the day of the yellow fever booster vaccination. The chain recombines TRBV5-1 with TRBJ2-7; perhaps TRBD2 as D (7 bases). The CDR3: CASSLRGGLLLRSYEQYF. As DNA, the CDR3 is TGCGCCAGCAGCTTGAGGGGGGGGCTCCTTCTTAGATCCTACGAGCAGTACTTC.